The 10 T cell receptor beta chains below come from one sample, sequenced in a study of metastatic and nonmetastatic thyroid tumors. None of the patients had undergone any treatment ahead of thyroid surgery. MiXCR re-clonotyped the PCR reads for TCRdb. Of around 45,000 clones in the sample, under 4% were seen once. Sequencing used blood. The receptors originated from a female donor with papillary thyroid cancer or a benign thyroid nodule (not recorded which). Some clones in this sample may be carry-over from other donors' samples.

This clone occurred many times. J is TRBJ2-1 and V is TRBV6-1, with 8 nucleotides matching TRBD2. CDR1 and CDR2 from the germline V gene are MNHNS and SASEGT. Trimming took 5 bases from V and 7 from J; bases not matched to a gene: 13. The CDR3 sequence is 16 residues long. This chain's CDR3 is CASSRPAGGGDNEQFF. The CDR3 DNA follows: TGTGCCAGCAGTCGTCCCGCGGGAGGAGGAGATAATGAGCAGTTCTTC.

The chain couples TRBV6-4 to TRBJ1-1, with TRBD1 as a possible D gene (5 bases). The CDR3 loop spans 17 amino acids. The V gene lost 3 bases and the J gene lost 4 bases, with 21 bases spanning the gap. Looked up from germline, CDR1 is MRHNA and CDR2 is SNTAGT. The chain's CDR3 is CASSEGFRMGEGTEAFF. DNA of the CDR3: TGTGCCAGCAGTGAAGGGTTTCGGATGGGGGAGGGCACTGAAGCTTTCTTT.

This clone has ten or more counts. The rearrangement uses TRBV12-3 or TRBV12-4 and TRBJ2-2; TRBD2 agrees at 14 bases. The CDR3 loop spans 16 amino acids. Losses at the gene ends were 6 bases for V and 7 bases for J; bases not matched to a gene: 7. CDR3 DNA sequence: TGTGCCAGCAGCCGGGGACTAGCGGGGGAAAACGGGGAGCTGTTTTTT. This translates into CASSRGLAGENGELFF.

This clone was counted between two and nine times. Relative to the germline gene, one junction end is altered; a read error may explain this. V usage is TRBV6-2 or TRBV6-3 and J usage is TRBJ2-2, with 7 bases identical to TRBD2. The germline gives CDR1 MNHEY, CDR2 SVGEGT. The CDR3 runs to 16 residues. CDR3 coding DNA: TGTGTCAGCTTTCCGCCAGGGACTATAAACACCGGGGAGCTGTTTTTT. Amino acids: CVSFPPGTINTGELFF.

This clone was found many times. CDR3 amino acids: CASGRGGGGVRNEQFF. For the CDR3, the DNA is TGTGCCAGCGGGCGGGGGGGGGGAGGCGTTCGCAATGAGCAGTTCTTC. This chain uses TRBV11-3 with TRBJ2-1; 9 nucleotides match TRBD2. In germline, CDR1 is SGHNT, CDR2 YENEEA. The CDR3 is made up of 16 amino acids. The ends lost 8 bases at V and 6 bases at J; junction bases unmatched: 14. Variable domain in full (rest from reference TRBV11-3 and TRBJ2-1): EAGVVQSPRYKIIEKKQPVAFWCNPISGHNTLYWYLQNLGQGPELLIRYENEEAVDDSQLPKDRFSAERLKGVDSTLKIQPAELGDSAVYLCASGRGGGGVRNEQFFGPGTRLTVL.

This clone came up many times. The chain joins TRBV6-1 to TRBJ1-4, with D uncertain. In germline, CDR1 is MNHNS, CDR2 SASEGT. The CDR3 contains 13 residues. With 7 bases removed from V and 0 bases from J, the gap between germline ends came to 6 bases. This CDR3 reads CASKTATNEKLFF. DNA of the CDR3: TGTGCCAGCAAGACTGCAACTAATGAAAAACTGTTTTTT.

This clone was found many times. The chain couples TRBV2 to TRBJ1-1, with 12 bases that match TRBD1. Germline CDR1 reads SNHLY; CDR2 reads FYNNEI. This CDR3 contains 15 residues. V lost 6 bases, J lost 1 base, and 3 bases stayed unmatched. The CDR3: CASSRDRGPNTEAFF. In DNA form, the CDR3 reads TGTGCCAGCAGCCGGGACAGGGGGCCGAACACTGAAGCTTTCTTT.

This clone was counted only a few times. The chain recombines TRBV2 with TRBJ2-7; a possible D gene is TRBD1 (5 bases). The CDR3 is 13 residues long. CDR1 is SNHLY, CDR2 FYNNEI, per germline. V was trimmed by 6 bases and J by 1 base, leaving 10 bases between them. The CDR3: CASSRTLSYEQYF. The CDR3 bases are TGTGCCAGCAGCCGGACATTATCCTACGAGCAGTACTTC.

This clone was detected a few times. The chain recombines TRBV7-6 with TRBJ1-3; D is unresolved. The germline V and J ends were trimmed by 4 bases and 4 bases, with 5 bases remaining between them. The CDR3 is 12 amino acids. Germline V gene lookup returns CDR1 SGHVS and CDR2 FNYEAQ. Written as DNA, the CDR3 is TGTGCCAGCAGCTCGACAGGAAACACCATATATTTT. Its protein is CASSSTGNTIYF.

Comments on this clone: Here the CDR3 omits its conserved ending phenylalanine or tryptophan, so a read error is the likely source. It is unclear where the CDR3 begins or ends on the DNA, so no DNA is shown, and the CDR3 is as TCRdb lists it. This sequence joins TRBV28 and TRBJ1-1. The germline V gene encodes CDR1 MDHEN and CDR2 SYDVKM. With termini counted, the CDR3 has 16 amino acids. CDR3 sequence: CASSLAPFSRHTEDFI.